This T cell receptor (beta chain) is drawn from a study of CD8 T cells in ankylosing spondylitis. Regarding the study as a whole: Matched synovial fluid from ankylosing spondylitis patients was reported to be enriched for disease-linked clones. For ankylosing spondylitis blood, a TCR beta motif of seven to nine highly homologous variants appeared characteristic.

CDR1 SGHTA and CDR2 FQGNSA come from the germline V gene. The CDR3 extends over 14 amino acids. V lost 3 bases to trimming and J lost 5 bases; unmatched junction nucleotides: 4. This clonotype was counted many times. Its antigen is still unknown. 5'-RACE, quantitative and with molecular barcodes, yielded the TCR beta libraries. Each CDR3 protein is one row after TCRdb ran MiXCR on the 5' RACE reads. The table records 150,000 to 200,000 distinct CDR3 sequences, approximately 12% of them present only once. This receptor was obtained from a female donor with ankylosing spondylitis or in good health (not recorded which). This rearrangement joins TRBV7-2 to TRBJ1-2, with 9 nucleotides matching TRBD1. The material sequenced was blood, either unsorted or a sorted T cell fraction (not recorded which). DNA for the CDR3: TGTGCCAGCAGCTTCGGACAGGGGAGGTATGGCTACACCTTC. Translation gives CASSFGQGRYGYTF.